The rows below give T cell receptor beta chains drawn from one sample of a study of vaccination effects on CD4 cells after COVID-19. These receptors' targets are unknown. Clones were read by immunoSEQ multiplex PCR, and TCRdb kept only the in-frame ones, dropping some. The table has around 30,000 clones, roughly 69% seen once; the top ten hold 18%. Here the sequenced sample was CD4+ T cells from PBMCs cultured with SARS-CoV-2 spike peptides, taken before COVID-19 vaccination. The receptors were sampled from a human donor who had a prior SARS-CoV-2 infection. Each CDR3 is given with its conserved first and last residue. The D gene is left open where the match is weak. Size is omitted from some rows. Given values are once, few, many or a class for expanded clones.

d_gene: .; abundance: .; v_gene: TRBV5-1; j_gene: TRBJ2-4; CDR3aa: CASSQGDATKNIQYF; CDR3nt: TGCGCCAGCAGCCAAGGGGACGCTACCAAAAACATTCAGTACTTC
d_gene: .; abundance: .; v_gene: TRBV3-1/TRBV3-2; j_gene: TRBJ1-1; CDR3aa: CASSPQARLNTEAFF; CDR3nt: TGTGCCAGCAGCCCACAAGCTAGGTTGAACACTGAAGCTTTCTTT
d_gene: .; abundance: few; v_gene: TRBV11-2; j_gene: TRBJ1-5; CDR3aa: CASSLEGQPQHF; CDR3nt: TGTGCCAGCAGCTTAGAGGGTCAGCCCCAGCATTTT
d_gene: TRBD1; abundance: .; v_gene: TRBV7-2; j_gene: TRBJ2-4; CDR3aa: CASSLGQGLPLAKNIQYF; CDR3nt: TGTGCCAGCAGCTTGGGACAGGGACTACCTTTAGCCAAAAACATTCAGTACTTC
d_gene: .; abundance: .; v_gene: TRBV7-3; j_gene: TRBJ2-5; CDR3aa: CASSKGSQETQYF; CDR3nt: TGTGCCAGCAGCAAAGGGTCCCAAGAGACCCAGTACTTC
d_gene: .; abundance: .; v_gene: TRBV15; j_gene: TRBJ1-3; CDR3aa: CATSRDDGTIYF; CDR3nt: TGTGCCACCAGCAGAGATGATGGCACCATATATTTT
d_gene: TRBD2; abundance: .; v_gene: TRBV27; j_gene: TRBJ2-2; CDR3aa: CASSYHPSGSGELFF; CDR3nt: TGTGCCAGCAGTTATCACCCTAGCGGCAGCGGGGAGCTGTTTTTT
d_gene: .; abundance: .; v_gene: TRBV19; j_gene: TRBJ2-1; CDR3aa: CASSLLGRGGNEQFF; CDR3nt: TGTGCCAGTAGTCTCCTCGGTCGGGGCGGCAATGAGCAGTTCTTC
d_gene: TRBD2; abundance: .; v_gene: TRBV7-9; j_gene: TRBJ2-3; CDR3aa: CASSSWGGSTDTQYF; CDR3nt: TGTGCCAGCAGCTCCTGGGGGGGAAGCACAGATACGCAGTATTTT
d_gene: TRBD2; abundance: .; v_gene: TRBV18; j_gene: TRBJ2-1; CDR3aa: CASSKRALAGGVIGEQFF; CDR3nt: TGTGCCAGCTCAAAACGGGCACTAGCGGGAGGGGTAATCGGAGAGCAGTTCTTC
d_gene: TRBD1; abundance: .; v_gene: TRBV7-2; j_gene: TRBJ2-7; CDR3aa: CASSLRTGDYEQYF; CDR3nt: TGTGCCAGCAGCTTACGCACAGGGGACTACGAGCAGTACTTC
d_gene: .; abundance: .; v_gene: TRBV3-1/TRBV3-2; j_gene: TRBJ2-1; CDR3aa: CASSELLGEQFF; CDR3nt: TGTGCCAGCAGCGAACTCTTGGGTGAGCAGTTCTTC
d_gene: .; abundance: once; v_gene: TRBV7-2; j_gene: TRBJ1-2; CDR3aa: CASSLVAGSGGYTF; CDR3nt: TGTGCCAGCAGCTTAGTCGCCGGTTCCGGTGGCTACACCTTC
d_gene: TRBD1; abundance: .; v_gene: TRBV18; j_gene: TRBJ1-4; CDR3aa: CASSPPTGTEKLFF; CDR3nt: TGTGCCAGCTCACCCCCGACAGGGACTGAAAAACTGTTTTTT
d_gene: TRBD2; abundance: .; v_gene: TRBV6-6; j_gene: TRBJ2-1; CDR3aa: CASSDRGEYNEQFF; CDR3nt: TGTGCCAGCAGTGACCGGGGGGAATACAATGAGCAGTTCTTC
d_gene: TRBD2; abundance: .; v_gene: TRBV3-1/TRBV3-2; j_gene: TRBJ2-3; CDR3aa: CASSQDRPSGMADTQYF; CDR3nt: TGTGCCAGCAGCCAAGATCGGCCTAGCGGGATGGCAGATACGCAGTATTTT
d_gene: TRBD2; abundance: medium-sized; v_gene: TRBV5-1; j_gene: TRBJ2-1; CDR3aa: CASSRRLAGDNEQFF; CDR3nt: TGCGCCAGCAGCCGTCGACTAGCGGGAGACAATGAGCAGTTCTTC
d_gene: .; abundance: once; v_gene: TRBV4-2; j_gene: TRBJ2-3; CDR3aa: CASSQDPQADTQYF; CDR3nt: TGTGCCAGCAGCCAAGACCCCCAGGCAGATACGCAGTATTTT
d_gene: .; abundance: few; v_gene: TRBV10-3; j_gene: TRBJ1-6; CDR3aa: CAISESARAGSPLHF; CDR3nt: TGTGCCATCAGTGAGTCGGCCCGGGCCGGGTCACCCCTCCACTTT
d_gene: .; abundance: .; v_gene: TRBV29-1; j_gene: TRBJ2-7; CDR3aa: CSGAKGPSYEQYF; CDR3nt: TGCAGCGGGGCGAAAGGTCCGTCCTACGAGCAGTACTTC
d_gene: .; abundance: once; v_gene: TRBV12-3/TRBV12-4; j_gene: TRBJ1-2; CDR3aa: CASSLNRADGYTF; CDR3nt: TGTGCCAGCAGTTTGAACAGGGCGGATGGCTACACCTTC
d_gene: TRBD1; abundance: .; v_gene: TRBV5-8; j_gene: TRBJ2-1; CDR3aa: CASSLPDRGPVDEQFF; CDR3nt: TGTGCCAGCAGCCTTCCGGACAGGGGGCCTGTCGATGAGCAGTTCTTC
d_gene: .; abundance: few; v_gene: TRBV7-2; j_gene: TRBJ2-1; CDR3aa: CASSRRWISADEQFF; CDR3nt: TGTGCCAGCAGCCGTCGGTGGATTTCTGCGGATGAGCAGTTCTTC
d_gene: TRBD1; abundance: .; v_gene: TRBV9; j_gene: TRBJ2-2; CDR3aa: CASKRDRGLGELFF; CDR3nt: TGTGCCAGCAAAAGGGACAGGGGATTAGGGGAGCTGTTTTTT
d_gene: TRBD1; abundance: .; v_gene: TRBV5-1; j_gene: TRBJ1-6; CDR3aa: CASKEGTGNSYNSPLHF; CDR3nt: TGCGCCAGCAAGGAGGGGACAGGGAACTCCTATAATTCACCCCTCCACTTT
d_gene: TRBD1; abundance: .; v_gene: TRBV5-6; j_gene: TRBJ1-3; CDR3aa: CASSLGQLVNTIYF; CDR3nt: TGTGCCAGCAGCCTGGGACAGTTAGTAAACACCATATATTTT
d_gene: .; abundance: .; v_gene: TRBV5-4; j_gene: TRBJ2-6; CDR3aa: CASSLLIGSGANVLTF; CDR3nt: TGTGCCAGCAGCTTGTTAATCGGCTCTGGGGCCAACGTCCTGACTTTC
d_gene: TRBD2; abundance: .; v_gene: TRBV5-4; j_gene: TRBJ2-5; CDR3aa: CASSPASGRAGETQYF; CDR3nt: TGTGCCAGCAGCCCTGCAAGCGGGAGGGCCGGAGAGACCCAGTACTTC
d_gene: .; abundance: .; v_gene: TRBV20-1; j_gene: TRBJ1-2; CDR3aa: CSANDFRTADYGYTF; CDR3nt: TGCAGTGCTAATGATTTCCGGACAGCGGACTATGGCTACACCTTC
d_gene: .; abundance: .; v_gene: TRBV18; j_gene: TRBJ1-3; CDR3aa: CASSPQRNSGNTIYF; CDR3nt: TGTGCCAGCTCACCACAAAGAAACTCTGGAAACACCATATATTTT
d_gene: .; abundance: .; v_gene: TRBV4-1; j_gene: TRBJ2-1; CDR3aa: CASSREPTLGESSYNEQFF; CDR3nt: TGCGCCAGCAGCCGAGAACCTACACTAGGGGAGAGCTCCTACAATGAGCAGTTCTTC
d_gene: .; abundance: .; v_gene: TRBV6-5; j_gene: TRBJ1-2; CDR3aa: CTAGRDGYTF; CDR3nt: TGTACCGCAGGGCGCGATGGCTACACCTTC
d_gene: .; abundance: .; v_gene: TRBV7-3; j_gene: TRBJ1-6; CDR3aa: CASSLRGGNSPLHF; CDR3nt: TGTGCCAGCAGCTTGCGGGGAGGTAATTCACCCCTCCACTTT
d_gene: .; abundance: .; v_gene: TRBV24-1; j_gene: TRBJ2-7; CDR3aa: CATSSSAGWNEQYF; CDR3nt: TGTGCCACCAGTAGTTCTGCAGGGTGGAACGAGCAGTACTTC
d_gene: .; abundance: .; v_gene: TRBV3-1/TRBV3-2; j_gene: TRBJ2-1; CDR3aa: CASSPLPEVASEQFF; CDR3nt: TGTGCCAGCAGCCCTCTCCCCGAGGTAGCCAGCGAGCAGTTCTTC
d_gene: .; abundance: .; v_gene: TRBV10-3; j_gene: TRBJ2-7; CDR3aa: CAISDEGYEQYF; CDR3nt: TGTGCCATCAGTGATGAGGGTTACGAGCAGTACTTC
d_gene: TRBD1; abundance: .; v_gene: TRBV5-1; j_gene: TRBJ2-7; CDR3aa: CASSIQGVGSYEQYF; CDR3nt: TGCGCCAGCAGCATTCAGGGGGTTGGCTCCTACGAGCAGTACTTC
d_gene: TRBD2; abundance: .; v_gene: TRBV9; j_gene: TRBJ2-5; CDR3aa: CASSVGGYQETQYF; CDR3nt: TGTGCCAGCAGCGTGGGGGGGTACCAAGAGACCCAGTACTTC
d_gene: TRBD2; abundance: .; v_gene: TRBV27; j_gene: TRBJ2-3; CDR3aa: CASRDWREGPDTQYF; CDR3nt: TGTGCCAGCAGGGACTGGCGGGAGGGCCCAGATACGCAGTATTTT
d_gene: .; abundance: few; v_gene: TRBV5-4; j_gene: TRBJ2-7; CDR3aa: CASSSPNYEQYF; CDR3nt: TGTGCCAGCAGCTCCCCTAACTACGAGCAGTACTTC